The present T cell receptor beta chain was sequenced within a study of CD8 T cells in ankylosing spondylitis. TCRdb called the 5' RACE reads again in MiXCR, with one record for every CDR3 protein. The sample includes just over 350,000 distinct CDR3 sequences, 20% seen only once; the top ten take roughly 13%. There are a few counts of this clonotype. The CDR3 is made up of 16 amino acids. Trimming left V 6 bases short and J 3 bases short, with 24 bases between. In germline, CDR1 is DFQATT, CDR2 SNEGSKA (reference sequence). The sequenced sample was blood, either unsorted or a sorted T cell fraction (not recorded which). The J gene is TRBJ2-7, the V gene TRBV20-1, with D possibly TRBD1 on 8 matching bases. The receptor was isolated from a male donor with ankylosing spondylitis or in good health (not recorded which). CDR3 sequence reads: CSAEGEGTGAFYEQYF. In DNA, the CDR3 is TGCAGTGCAGAAGGGGAGGGGACAGGAGCCTTCTACGAGCAGTACTTC.